This paragraph reports one T cell receptor beta chain. Its antigen remains unidentified. Survey level was the resolution at which the v3.0 immunoSEQ assay ran. TCRdb's table, derived via immunoSEQ multiplex PCR, lists solely in-frame clones and lacks some. Among under 25,000 clones listed, 90% to 95% were seen once. This entry is derived from a study of long-term antiretroviral therapy in people with HIV. Study results and limitations: Once patients were on ART, diversity went higher but still fell short of transplant donor controls.

A minimum of one pre-ART and two post-ART PBMC samples existed for each donor. CDR3 length equals 18 residues. Trimming took off 1 base at V and 0 bases at J, with 14 bases between the two ends. The germline V gene encodes CDR1 SGHDT and CDR2 YYEEEE. The clonotype was recovered from a woman aged 40-49 years with HIV. The chain uses TRBV5-6 and TRBJ2-6; D possibly corresponds to TRBD1 (5 bases). The sequenced sample was unsorted PBMCs, obtained 7.6 years after starting antiretroviral therapy. CDR3: CASSLFQGSSSGANVLTF. The CDR3 nucleotides read TGTGCCAGCAGCTTGTTTCAGGGTTCAAGCTCTGGGGCCAACGTCCTGACTTTC.